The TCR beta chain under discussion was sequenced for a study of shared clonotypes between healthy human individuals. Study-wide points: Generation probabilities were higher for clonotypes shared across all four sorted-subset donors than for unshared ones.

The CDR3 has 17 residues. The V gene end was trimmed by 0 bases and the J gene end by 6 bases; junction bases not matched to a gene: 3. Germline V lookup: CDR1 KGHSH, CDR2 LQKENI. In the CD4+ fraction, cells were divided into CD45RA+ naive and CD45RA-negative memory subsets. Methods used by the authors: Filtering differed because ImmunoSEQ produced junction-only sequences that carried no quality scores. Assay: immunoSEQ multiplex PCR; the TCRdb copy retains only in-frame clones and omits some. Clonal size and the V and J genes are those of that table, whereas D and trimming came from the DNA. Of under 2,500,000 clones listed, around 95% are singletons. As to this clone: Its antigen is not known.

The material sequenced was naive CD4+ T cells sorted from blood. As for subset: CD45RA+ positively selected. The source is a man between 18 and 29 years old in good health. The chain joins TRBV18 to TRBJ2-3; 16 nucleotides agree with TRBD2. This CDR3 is CASSPPGLAGGPDTQYF. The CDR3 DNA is TGTGCCAGCTCACCACCGGGACTAGCGGGAGGGCCGGATACGCAGTATTTT.